This T cell receptor beta chain was obtained from a study of blood T cell repertoires in COVID-19. Study information: Donors in the United States, Italy and Spain gave samples during acute or convalescent COVID-19. Nucleic acid was either cDNA or gDNA, and it came from T cells, B-cell-depleted T cells, or PBMCs.

Per the original methods: Amplification from reference gene primers served as the basis for estimated nucleated cell counts. Profiling relied on immunoSEQ multiplex PCR, and the TCRdb table lists in-frame clones only, not all of them. Clone size and V and J calls were adopted from that table, with D and trimming inferred from the DNA. In the table there are approximately 56,000 clones, around 92% of which are singletons. This CDR3 comprises 16 residues. The V gene is TRBV12-2, the J gene TRBJ2-7; the D call in the table, TRBD1, was not verified against the DNA. TRBV12-2 is flagged as a pseudogene. This receptor was identified in an elderly man with active or convalescent COVID-19. Sequenced: peripheral blood. For the CDR3, the DNA is TGTGCAAGTCGCTTAGCCTCCGGGACAGGTATTTACGAGCAGTACTTC. It is translated as CASRLASGTGIYEQYF.